Following are 20 T cell receptor beta chains from one sample sequenced in a study of blood T cells in healthy people across ages. Next came a second PCR, run for about 7 to 11 cycles, which used a sample-barcoded 5' primer along with a J-beta primer mix. From the 5' RACE reads, TCRdb called clonotypes with MiXCR, one entry per CDR3 protein. The data contain fewer than 2,000,000 distinct CDR3 sequences, 30% to 35% of them seen just once; the ten biggest clones take up about 10%. Sequenced sample: blood. The receptors here all came from a woman in her thirties in good health.

This clonotype was observed a handful of times. The chain uses TRBV28 and TRBJ1-1; D is unclear. CDR1 MDHEN and CDR2 SYDVKM come from the germline V gene. The CDR3 runs 13 residues. V was clipped by 7 bases and J by 0 bases, with 9 bases between them. CDR3 residues: CASTKGMNTEAFF. The DNA for the CDR3 is TGTGCCAGCACCAAAGGGATGAACACTGAAGCTTTCTTT. The full variable domain, its missing parts supplied by reference TRBV28 and TRBJ1-1, is DVKVTQSSRYLVKRTGEKVFLECVQDMDHENMFWYRQDPGLGLRLIYFSYDVKMKEKGDIPEGYSVSREKKERFSLILESASTNQTSMYLCASTKGMNTEAFFGQGTRLTVV.

V gene TRBV7-8 combines with J gene TRBJ2-5; D remains ambiguous. CDR3 size: 15 residues. CDR1 is SGHVS, CDR2 FQNEAQ, per germline. The V end lost 2 bases, the J end lost 0 bases, and 10 bases lay between the germline ends. CDR3 region: CASSLMSAYQETQYF. Here the CDR3 DNA reads TGTGCCAGCAGCTTAATGAGTGCGTACCAAGAGACCCAGTACTTC.

The chain carries TRBV6-1 and TRBJ2-7, with D possibly being TRBD2 (5 bases). The CDR3 is 17 amino acids. The germline gives CDR1 MNHNS, CDR2 SASEGT. V lost 5 bases to trimming and J lost 0 bases, with 20 bases between them. For the CDR3, the DNA is TGTGCCAGCAGTAGAGTTTCAAGGACTCAGAGCTCCTACGAGCAGTACTTC. This codes for CASSRVSRTQSSYEQYF.

The V and J genes are TRBV27 and TRBJ2-5; the D gene could be TRBD1 or TRBD2 (5 bases each). The closer fit of TRBJ2-7 to the DNA end suggests the J call may be wrong. The CDR3 contains 14 residues. Germline CDR1 MNHEY, CDR2 SMNVEV (reference sequence). The CDR3 bases are TGTGCCAGCAGTTTTACTGAGGGGACCACCGAGCAGTACTTC. Amino acid sequence: CASSFTEGTTEQYF.

This clonotype came up a few times. The V call is TRBV4-1, the J call TRBJ2-3, with TRBD2 matching 12 bases. The CDR3 runs to 18 residues. J gave up 3 bases and V 4 bases, and 11 bases lay outside the gene matches. The germline CDR1 and CDR2 sequences are MGHRA and YSYEKL. The CDR3 loop is CASSPSSSSGRATDTQYF. The CDR3 DNA is TGCGCCAGCAGCCCGAGCTCTTCTAGCGGGAGGGCGACAGATACGCAGTATTTT.

The V gene is TRBV6-2 or TRBV6-3, the J gene TRBJ2-5; D is possibly TRBD2 (6 bases). With 5 bases removed from V and 4 bases from J, the gap between germline ends came to 14 bases. Germline assignment: CDR1 MNHEY and CDR2 SVGEGT. This CDR3 spans 14 amino acids. The CDR3 DNA reads TGTGCCAGCAGTCCAAGACTAGGGGCAGAGACCCAGTACTTC. Residues: CASSPRLGAETQYF.

This clonotype was recorded a few times. V gene TRBV9 combines with J gene TRBJ2-5; perhaps TRBD2 as D (7 bases). From germline, CDR1 is SGDLS and CDR2 YYNGEE. The CDR3 runs to 15 residues. Trimming removed 3 bases from V and 5 bases from J, with 17 bases in between. The CDR3 DNA reads TGTGCCAGCAGCGAGGGTGGGGGGGCGAAGGAGACCCAGTACTTC. Its protein product is CASSEGGGAKETQYF.

This clonotype was seen a few times. The rearrangement uses TRBV5-5 and TRBJ2-3, with TRBD2 matching 11 bases. Trimming took 5 bases from V and 5 from J; bases not matched to a gene: 10. The CDR3 sequence is 16 residues long. Germline CDR1 and CDR2: SGHKS and YYEKEE (reference sequence). The CDR3 here is CASSLAGGPGVDTQYF. CDR3 nucleotides: TGTGCCAGCAGTCTAGCGGGGGGCCCGGGGGTAGATACGCAGTATTTT.

This chain links TRBV2 with TRBJ1-1; D is unresolved. Trimming took 4 bases from V and 2 from J, leaving 11 bases between them. Germline loops: CDR1 SNHLY, CDR2 FYNNEI. CDR3 length equals 14 residues. The CDR3 spells CASSVLEINTEAFF. The DNA for the CDR3 is TGTGCCAGCAGTGTTTTAGAAATTAACACTGAAGCTTTCTTT.

The chain joins TRBV9 to TRBJ1-5; TRBD1 agrees at 10 bases. Germline V lookup: CDR1 SGDLS, CDR2 YYNGEE. J gave up 2 bases and V 3 bases, and 2 bases lay outside the gene matches. This CDR3 contains 15 residues. CDR3 nucleotide sequence: TGTGCCAGCAGCGCCGGACAGGGGGGCAATCAGCCCCAGCATTTT. Protein: CASSAGQGGNQPQHF.

This clonotype was counted a few times. The chain recombines TRBV7-3 with TRBJ2-1; D not resolved. This CDR3 comprises 13 residues. From germline, CDR1 is SGHTA and CDR2 FQGTGA. Trimming left V 2 bases short and J 9 bases short, with 11 bases between. The CDR3 region is CASSLYPGSEQFF. CDR3 sequence (DNA): TGTGCCAGCAGCTTATATCCCGGCAGTGAGCAGTTCTTC.

The V and J genes are TRBV6-5 and TRBJ2-1; D gene uncertain. This CDR3 has 15 amino acids. Per the germline V gene, CDR1 is MNHEY and CDR2 is SVGAGI. The V end was cut by 6 bases, the J end by 0 bases, with 12 bases between. In DNA form, the CDR3 reads TGTGCCAGCAGGCCCTCCCAGAGCTCCTACAATGAGCAGTTCTTC. Translating gives CASRPSQSSYNEQFF.

The rearrangement links TRBV20-1 to TRBJ1-2; D may be TRBD1 (6 bases). The CDR3 runs 12 residues. Germline V lookup: CDR1 DFQATT, CDR2 SNEGSKA (reference sequence). The ends were cut back, 6 bases at V and 3 bases at J, with 11 bases in the middle. The CDR3 DNA sequence: TGCAGTGCGGCAGGGGACCACTATGGCTACACCTTC. It yields the protein CSAAGDHYGYTF.

The gene calls are TRBV24-1 and TRBJ2-4, with 7 bases lining up with TRBD1. The CDR3 runs 17 residues. Germline CDR1 KGHDR, CDR2 SFDVKD. With 3 bases clipped from V and 0 bases from J, the junction kept 7 bases outside the gene matches. For the CDR3, the DNA is TGTGCCACCAGTGATACAAGACAGGGAGTAGCCAAAAACATTCAGTACTTC. Its protein product is CATSDTRQGVAKNIQYF.

This CDR3 is CATSRDRQGIETQYF. The CDR3 nucleotides read TGTGCCACCAGCAGAGATAGGCAGGGGATAGAGACCCAGTACTTC. The chain is built from TRBV15 and TRBJ2-5; D perhaps matches TRBD1 (6 bases). The CDR3 is 15 residues long. The V and J ends lost 0 bases and 4 bases respectively, with 12 bases between them. Per the germline V gene, CDR1 is LNHNV and CDR2 is YYDKDF (reference sequence).

The gene calls are TRBV20-1 and TRBJ2-3, with a weak D call TRBD2 (5 bases). Germline V lookup: CDR1 DFQATT, CDR2 SNEGSKA (reference sequence). The CDR3 is 13 amino acids. CDR3: CRPGKGGTDTQYF. The CDR3 DNA sequence: TGCAGACCGGGAAAAGGAGGCACAGATACGCAGTATTTT.

This clonotype turned up a few times. This chain uses TRBV28 with TRBJ2-1; D possibly uses TRBD1 or TRBD2 (6 bases each). Germline values: CDR1 MDHEN, CDR2 SYDVKM. The CDR3 length is 17 residues. V was cut by 4 bases and J by 7 bases, with 23 bases left in between. The CDR3 loop is CASSSPRVTGGGNEQFF. CDR3 nucleotide sequence: TGTGCCAGCAGTTCCCCCCGCGTGACAGGAGGGGGGAATGAGCAGTTCTTC. The full variable domain, rest sourced from reference TRBV28 and TRBJ2-1, is DVKVTQSSRYLVKRTGEKVFLECVQDMDHENMFWYRQDPGLGLRLIYFSYDVKMKEKGDIPEGYSVSREKKERFSLILESASTNQTSMYLCASSSPRVTGGGNEQFFGPGTRLTVL.

V is TRBV2 and J is TRBJ1-1, with D possibly being TRBD1 (5 bases). Looked up from germline, CDR1 is SNHLY and CDR2 is FYNNEI. The V gene lost 3 bases and the J gene lost 10 bases, with 27 bases spanning the gap. This CDR3 is built from 17 residues. CDR3 residues: CASSDDDPGTRTSGAFF. CDR3 nucleotides: TGTGCCAGCAGTGATGATGATCCCGGGACCCGGACTTCTGGAGCTTTCTTT.

The V gene is TRBV6-2 or TRBV6-3, the J gene TRBJ2-1; 13 nucleotides line up with TRBD2. Germline V gene data show CDR1 as MNHEY and CDR2 as SVGEGT. This CDR3 has 17 residues. The ends lost 7 bases at V and 12 bases at J; junction bases unmatched: 18. Here the CDR3 reads CASIRGTSGVSARGQFF. Here the CDR3 DNA reads TGTGCCAGCATACGTGGGACTAGCGGGGTCTCGGCTAGGGGGCAGTTCTTC.

This clonotype turned up a few times. V and J are TRBV29-1 and TRBJ2-3; 9 bases are a match to TRBD2. Losses at the gene ends were 7 bases for V and 0 bases for J; bases not matched to a gene: 11. This CDR3 region has 16 residues. Germline-derived CDR1 and CDR2 are SQVTM and ANQGSEA. CDR3 coding DNA: TGCAGCGCCCGAGCGGGGGGATTTTCTAGCACAGATACGCAGTATTTT. Its protein product is CSARAGGFSSTDTQYF.